This T cell receptor (beta chain) was observed in a study of OX40 agonist ivuxolimab in advanced cancers. Study overall: While on treatment, patients had intravenous ivuxolimab at 0.01 to 10 mg/kg every 2 weeks.

V lost 3 bases to trimming and J lost 2 bases; unmatched junction nucleotides: 11. CDR1 SGDLS and CDR2 YYNGEE come from the germline V gene. This CDR3 is 18 amino acids long. This clone was counted once. TCRdb keeps only in-frame clones here, not all; method: immunoSEQ multiplex PCR. The data show around 69,000 clones, about 79% seen once. The rearrangement joins TRBV9 to TRBJ2-2; 9 positions agree with TRBD2. The receptor was isolated from an adult with an advanced solid tumor such as melanoma, head and neck, liver or kidney cancer. Source: CD4+ or CD8+ T cells sorted from blood, taken in a trial of the OX40 agonist ivuxolimab. The CDR3 DNA reads as TGTGCCAGCAGCGCTCTATACCAGCGGGAGGACAACACCGGGGAGCTGTTTTTT. Translated, it gives CASSALYQREDNTGELFF.